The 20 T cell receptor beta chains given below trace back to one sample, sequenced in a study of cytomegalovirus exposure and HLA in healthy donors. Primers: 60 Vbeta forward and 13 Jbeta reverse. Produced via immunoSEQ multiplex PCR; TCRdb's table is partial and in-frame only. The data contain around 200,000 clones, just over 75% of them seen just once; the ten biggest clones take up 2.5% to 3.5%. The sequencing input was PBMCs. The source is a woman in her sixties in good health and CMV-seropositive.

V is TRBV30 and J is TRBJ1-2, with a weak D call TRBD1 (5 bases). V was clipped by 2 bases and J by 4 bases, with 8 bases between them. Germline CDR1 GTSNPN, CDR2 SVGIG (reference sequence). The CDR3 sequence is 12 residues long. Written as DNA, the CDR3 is TGTGCCTGGAGTCAGGGCGTCTATGGCTACACCTTC. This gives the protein CAWSQGVYGYTF.

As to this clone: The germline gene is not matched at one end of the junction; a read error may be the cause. The CDR3 DNA reads as TGCAGTGCAAGGGCCGGCGGGGGGATAGTTTTT. This encodes CSARAGGGIVF. The chain carries TRBV20-1 and TRBJ2-2; 8 bases line up with TRBD2. This CDR3 region has 11 residues. Germline-derived CDR1 and CDR2 are DFQATT and SNEGSKA (reference sequence).

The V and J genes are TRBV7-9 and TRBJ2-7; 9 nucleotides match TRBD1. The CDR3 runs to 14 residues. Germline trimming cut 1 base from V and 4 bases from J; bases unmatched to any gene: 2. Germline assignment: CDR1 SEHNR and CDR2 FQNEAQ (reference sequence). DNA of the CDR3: TGTGCCAGCAGCTTAGAGGGGACAGGGTACGAGCAGTACTTC. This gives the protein CASSLEGTGYEQYF.

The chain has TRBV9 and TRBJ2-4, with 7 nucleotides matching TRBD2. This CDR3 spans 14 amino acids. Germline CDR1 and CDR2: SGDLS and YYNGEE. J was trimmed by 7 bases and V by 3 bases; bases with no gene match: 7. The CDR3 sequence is CASSATSQRNIQYF. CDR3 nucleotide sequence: TGTGCCAGCAGCGCGACTAGCCAAAGGAACATTCAGTACTTC.

For the CDR3, the DNA is TGTGCCAGCAGCTTAGGAGGTCCGATGAACACTGAAGCTTTCTTT. Protein: CASSLGGPMNTEAFF. The chain has TRBV7-6 and TRBJ1-1, with unresolved D. V lost 1 base and J 0 bases, leaving 9 bases between the germline ends. The CDR3 extends over 15 amino acids. Germline CDR1 reads SGHVS; CDR2 reads FNYEAQ. The full variable domain, with the rest looked up from reference TRBV7-6 and TRBJ1-1, is GAGVSQSPRYKVTKRGQDVALRCDPISGHVSLYWYRQALGQGPEFLTYFNYEAQQDKSGLPNDRFSAERPEGSISTLTIQRTEQRDSAMYRCASSLGGPMNTEAFFGQGTRLTVV.

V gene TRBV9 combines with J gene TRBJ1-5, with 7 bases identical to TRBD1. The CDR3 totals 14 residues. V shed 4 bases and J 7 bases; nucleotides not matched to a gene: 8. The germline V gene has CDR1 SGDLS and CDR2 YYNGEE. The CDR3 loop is CASSIQGNSQPQHF. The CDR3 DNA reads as TGTGCCAGCAGCATACAGGGGAATTCGCAGCCCCAGCATTTT. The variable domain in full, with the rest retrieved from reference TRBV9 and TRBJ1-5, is DSGVTQTPKHLITATGQRVTLRCSPRSGDLSVYWYQQSLDQGLQFLIQYYNGEERAKGNILERFSAQQFPDLHSELNLSSLELGDSALYFCASSIQGNSQPQHFGDGTRLSIL.

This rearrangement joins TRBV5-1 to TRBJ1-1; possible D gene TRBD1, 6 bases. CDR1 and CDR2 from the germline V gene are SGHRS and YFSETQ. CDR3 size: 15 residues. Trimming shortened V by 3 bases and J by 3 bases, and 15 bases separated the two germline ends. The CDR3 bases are TGCGCCAGCAGCTCCCAGGGGTTACAGTACACTGAAGCTTTCTTT. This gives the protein CASSSQGLQYTEAFF.

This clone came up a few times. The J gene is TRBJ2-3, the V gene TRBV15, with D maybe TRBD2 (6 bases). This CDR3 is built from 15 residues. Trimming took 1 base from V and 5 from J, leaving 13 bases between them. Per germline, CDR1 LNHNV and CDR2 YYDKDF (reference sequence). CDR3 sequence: CATSRASTRLDTQYF. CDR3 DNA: TGTGCCACCAGCAGAGCCTCGACTAGATTAGATACGCAGTATTTT.

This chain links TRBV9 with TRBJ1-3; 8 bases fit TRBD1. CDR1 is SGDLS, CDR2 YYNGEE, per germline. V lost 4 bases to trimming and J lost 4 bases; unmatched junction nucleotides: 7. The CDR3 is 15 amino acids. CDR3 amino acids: CASSTQGARGNTIYF. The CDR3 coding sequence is TGTGCCAGCAGCACTCAGGGGGCGCGGGGAAACACCATATATTTT.

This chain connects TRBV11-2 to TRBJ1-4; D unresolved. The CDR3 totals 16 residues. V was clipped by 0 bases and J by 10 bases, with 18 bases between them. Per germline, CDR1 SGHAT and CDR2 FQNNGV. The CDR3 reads CASSLDPPYASGKLFF. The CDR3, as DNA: TGTGCCAGCAGCTTAGACCCCCCCTACGCTTCGGGAAAACTGTTTTTT.

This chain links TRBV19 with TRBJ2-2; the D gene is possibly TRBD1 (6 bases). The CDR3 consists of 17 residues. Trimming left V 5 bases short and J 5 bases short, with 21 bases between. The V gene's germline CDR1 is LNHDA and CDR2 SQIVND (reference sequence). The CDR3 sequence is CASSPSRAGARTGELFF. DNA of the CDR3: TGTGCCAGTAGTCCAAGCCGGGCAGGGGCGAGGACCGGGGAGCTGTTTTTT. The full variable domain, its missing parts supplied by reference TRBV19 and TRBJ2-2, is DGGITQSPKYLFRKEGQNVTLSCEQNLNHDAMYWYRQDPGQGLRLIYYSQIVNDFQKGDIAEGYSVSREKKESFPLTVTSAQKNPTAFYLCASSPSRAGARTGELFFGEGSRLTVL.

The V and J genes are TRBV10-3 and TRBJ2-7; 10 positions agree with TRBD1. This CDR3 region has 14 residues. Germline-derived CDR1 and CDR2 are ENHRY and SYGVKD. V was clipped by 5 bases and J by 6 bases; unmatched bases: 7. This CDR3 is CAISPGQGFSEQYF. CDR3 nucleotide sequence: TGTGCCATCAGTCCGGGACAGGGGTTCAGCGAGCAGTACTTC.

The CDR3 nucleotides read TGTGCCAGCAGCCTTAGAGACAGGGGTGATGAGCAGTTCTTC. Amino acid sequence: CASSLRDRGDEQFF. The rearrangement joins TRBV4-2 to TRBJ2-1, with 8 bases identical to TRBD1. The CDR3 is 14 amino acids. Germline V gene lookup returns CDR1 LGHNA and CDR2 YNFKEQ. V shed 4 bases and J 8 bases; nucleotides not matched to a gene: 7.

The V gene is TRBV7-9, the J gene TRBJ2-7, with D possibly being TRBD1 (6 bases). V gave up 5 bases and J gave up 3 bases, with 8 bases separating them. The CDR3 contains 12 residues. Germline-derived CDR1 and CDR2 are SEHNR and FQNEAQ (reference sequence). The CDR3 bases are TGTGCCAGCAGCAGGACAGTCTACGAGCAGTACTTC. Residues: CASSRTVYEQYF.

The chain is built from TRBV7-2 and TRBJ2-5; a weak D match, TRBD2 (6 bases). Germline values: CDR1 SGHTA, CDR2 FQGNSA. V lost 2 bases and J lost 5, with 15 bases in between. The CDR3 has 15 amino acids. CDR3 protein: CASSLSWRGRETQYF. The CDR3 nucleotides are TGTGCCAGCAGCTTAAGCTGGAGGGGTCGGGAGACCCAGTACTTC.

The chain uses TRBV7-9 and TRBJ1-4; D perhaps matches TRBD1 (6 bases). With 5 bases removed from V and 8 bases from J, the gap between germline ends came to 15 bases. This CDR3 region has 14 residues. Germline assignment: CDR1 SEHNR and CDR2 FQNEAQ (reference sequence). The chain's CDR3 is CASSDTGSVEKLFF. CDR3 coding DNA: TGTGCCAGCAGCGATACAGGGTCGGTCGAAAAACTGTTTTTT.

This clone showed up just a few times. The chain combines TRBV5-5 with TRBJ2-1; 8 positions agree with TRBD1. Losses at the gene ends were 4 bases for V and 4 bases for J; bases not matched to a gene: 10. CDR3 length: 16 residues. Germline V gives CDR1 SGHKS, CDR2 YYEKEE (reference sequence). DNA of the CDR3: TGTGCCAGCAGCCCAGCCGTGGACAGGGCGTACAATGAGCAGTTCTTC. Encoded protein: CASSPAVDRAYNEQFF.

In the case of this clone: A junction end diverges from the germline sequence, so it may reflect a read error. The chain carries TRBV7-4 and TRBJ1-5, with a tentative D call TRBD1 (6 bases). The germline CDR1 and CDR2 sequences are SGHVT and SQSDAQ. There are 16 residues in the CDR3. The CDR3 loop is CASSWPGGAHNRPQHF. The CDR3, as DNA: TGTGCCAGCAGCTGGCCCGGGGGGGCGCATAATCGGCCCCAGCATTTT. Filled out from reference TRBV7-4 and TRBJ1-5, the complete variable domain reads GAGVSQSPRYKVAKRGRDVALRCDSISGHVTLYWYRQTLGQGSEVLTYSQSDAQRDKSGRPSGRFSAERPERSVSTLKIQRTEQGDSAVYLCASSWPGGAHNRPQHFGDGTRLSIL.

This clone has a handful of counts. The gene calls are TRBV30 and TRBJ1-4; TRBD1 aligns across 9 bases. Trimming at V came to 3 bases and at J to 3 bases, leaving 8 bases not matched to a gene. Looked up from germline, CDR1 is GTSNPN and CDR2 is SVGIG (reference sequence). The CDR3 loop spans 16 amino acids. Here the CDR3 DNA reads TGTGCCTGGAGCCCTAACAGGGGGCTGGCTAATGAAAAACTGTTTTTT. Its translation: CAWSPNRGLANEKLFF.

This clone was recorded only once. The CDR3 loop reads CASSLAGTGAYGYTF. The CDR3 DNA reads TGTGCCAGCAGCTTGGCCGGGACAGGGGCCTATGGCTACACCTTC. The V gene is TRBV7-2, the J gene TRBJ1-2; 10 bases agree with TRBD1. The V segment lost 3 bases and the J segment 4 bases; nucleotides outside the gene matches: 5. In germline, CDR1 is SGHTA, CDR2 FQGNSA. CDR3 length: 15 amino acids.